The sequence of this TCR beta chain was determined in a study of Ad26.COV2.S vaccination and SARS-CoV-2 variants. About the study: Each vaccinee took Ad26.COV2.S intramuscularly, once or twice 56 days apart.

Whole-study findings and limits: Analyses that measured TCR breadth and depth may have underestimated total T cell responses.

Germline CDR1 SGHKS, CDR2 YYEKEE (reference sequence). V gave up 3 bases and J gave up 2 bases, with 15 bases separating them. The CDR3 loop spans 15 amino acids. The protocol was immunoSEQ multiplex PCR, while the TCRdb copy is restricted to in-frame clones and leaves out a portion. The sample gives some 300,000 clones, 70% to 90% of which show up once; 1.9% is in the top ten. Treatment of the sample: 19 received Ad26.COV2.S at low or high dose, single or two shots; about 5 received placebo; per-sample allocation not given. Samples analyzed were those drawn on day 63 after the first vaccine or placebo injection. Note on this clone: Its antigen is still unknown.

The rearrangement joins TRBV5-5 to TRBJ2-7; TRBD1 or TRBD2 may be the D gene (6 bases each). This specimen consisted of peripheral blood, obtained in a trial of Ad26.COV2.S vaccine versus placebo. The TCR originated in a person between 18 and 65 years old who received the Ad26.COV2.S COVID-19 vaccine or a placebo. CDR3 bases: TGTGCCAGCAGCTCTTGGCGGGACACTACCTACGAGCAGTACTTC. The encoded protein is CASSSWRDTTYEQYF.